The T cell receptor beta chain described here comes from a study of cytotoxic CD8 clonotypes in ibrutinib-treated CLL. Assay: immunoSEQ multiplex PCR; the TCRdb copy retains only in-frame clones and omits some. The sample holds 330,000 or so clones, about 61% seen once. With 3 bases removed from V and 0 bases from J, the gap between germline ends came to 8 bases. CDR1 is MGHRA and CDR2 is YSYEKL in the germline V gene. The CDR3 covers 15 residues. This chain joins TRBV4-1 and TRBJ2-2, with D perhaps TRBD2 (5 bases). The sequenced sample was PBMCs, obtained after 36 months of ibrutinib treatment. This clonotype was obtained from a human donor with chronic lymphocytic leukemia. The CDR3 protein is CASSHLATNTGELFF. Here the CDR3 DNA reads TGCGCCAGCAGCCACCTAGCCACGAACACCGGGGAGCTGTTTTTT.